This T cell receptor beta chain was sequenced during a study of identical twins. Of note for this clonotype: Its target is not known.

With 4 bases removed from V and 0 bases from J, the gap between germline ends came to 10 bases. The CDR3 has 14 amino acids. Germline CDR1 reads SGHAT; CDR2 reads FQNNGV. Study results and caveats: Among beta out-of-frame sequences, excess sharing between twins appeared weaker. Conclusions were based on cross-sectional statistical analysis, without following the same donors.

Template switching, a step in the protocol, added a universal primer site, and cDNA carried unique molecular identifiers. TCRdb re-derived calls from the 5' RACE reads in MiXCR, one entry per CDR3 protein. The table has about 660,000 distinct CDR3 sequences, roughly 8% seen once; the top ten hold 0.98%. These sequences were also reported in another study, on yellow fever vaccine responses in identical twins.

The sequencing sample was made of PBMCs. The TCR sequence derives from a woman aged 18-30 years in good health. The V call is TRBV11-2, the J call TRBJ2-7; a possible D gene is TRBD1 (5 bases). The CDR3 coding sequence is TGTGCCAGCAGCTCCAGGGCGCACTCCTACGAGCAGTACTTC. This encodes CASSSRAHSYEQYF.